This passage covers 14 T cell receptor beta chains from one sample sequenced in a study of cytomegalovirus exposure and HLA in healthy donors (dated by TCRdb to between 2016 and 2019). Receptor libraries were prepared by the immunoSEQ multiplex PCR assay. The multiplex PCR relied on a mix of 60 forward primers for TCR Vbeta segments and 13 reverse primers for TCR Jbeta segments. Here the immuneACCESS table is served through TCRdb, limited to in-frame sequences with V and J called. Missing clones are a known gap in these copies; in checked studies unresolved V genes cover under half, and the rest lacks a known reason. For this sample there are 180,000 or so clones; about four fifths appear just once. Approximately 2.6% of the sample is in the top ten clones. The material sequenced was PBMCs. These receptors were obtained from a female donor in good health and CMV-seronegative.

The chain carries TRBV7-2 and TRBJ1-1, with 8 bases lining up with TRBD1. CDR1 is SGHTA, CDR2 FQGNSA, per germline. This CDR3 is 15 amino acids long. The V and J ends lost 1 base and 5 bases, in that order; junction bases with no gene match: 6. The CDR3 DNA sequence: TGTGCCAGCAGCTTAGTGGTCAGGGGGCTAACTGAAGCTTTCTTT. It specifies CASSLVVRGLTEAFF.

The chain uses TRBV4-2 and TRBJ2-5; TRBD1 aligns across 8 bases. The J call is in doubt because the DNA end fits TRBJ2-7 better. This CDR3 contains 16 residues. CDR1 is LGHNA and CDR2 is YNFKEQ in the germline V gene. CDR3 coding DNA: TGTGCCAGCAGCCGAGAGGGGTCAGGGGGCAGCTACGAGCAGTACTTC. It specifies CASSREGSGGSYEQYF.

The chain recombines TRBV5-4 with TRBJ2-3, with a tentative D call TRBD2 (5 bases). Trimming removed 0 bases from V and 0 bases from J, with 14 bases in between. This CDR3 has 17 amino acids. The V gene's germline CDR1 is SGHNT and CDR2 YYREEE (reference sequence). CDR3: CASSLAVGVGSTDTQYF. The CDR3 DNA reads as TGTGCCAGCAGCTTGGCCGTGGGAGTTGGAAGCACAGATACGCAGTATTTT. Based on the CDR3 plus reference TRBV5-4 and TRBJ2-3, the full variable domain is ETGVTQSPTHLIKTRGQQVTLRCSSQSGHNTVSWYQQALGQGPQFIFQYYREEENGRGNFPPRFSGLQFPNYSSELNVNALELDDSALYLCASSLAVGVGSTDTQYFGPGTRLTVL.

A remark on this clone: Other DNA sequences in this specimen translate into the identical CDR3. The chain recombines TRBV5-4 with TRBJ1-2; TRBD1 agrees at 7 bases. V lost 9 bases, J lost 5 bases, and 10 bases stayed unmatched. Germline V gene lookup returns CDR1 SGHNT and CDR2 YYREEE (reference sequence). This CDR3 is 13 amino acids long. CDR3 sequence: CATRGTERYGYTF. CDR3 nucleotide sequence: TGTGCCACCCGAGGGACAGAAAGATATGGCTACACCTTC.

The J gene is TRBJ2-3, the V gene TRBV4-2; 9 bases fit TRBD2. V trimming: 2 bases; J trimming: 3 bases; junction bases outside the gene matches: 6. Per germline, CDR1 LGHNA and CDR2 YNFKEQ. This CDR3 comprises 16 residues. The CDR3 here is CASSQNLAGRTDTQYF. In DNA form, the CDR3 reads TGTGCCAGCAGCCAAAATCTAGCGGGAAGAACAGATACGCAGTATTTT.

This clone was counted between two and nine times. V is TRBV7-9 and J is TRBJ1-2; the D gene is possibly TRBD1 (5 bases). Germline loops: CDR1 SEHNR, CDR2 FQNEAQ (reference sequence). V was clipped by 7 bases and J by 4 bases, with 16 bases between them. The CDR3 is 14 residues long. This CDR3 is CASTPRGGTYGYTF. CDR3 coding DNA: TGTGCCAGCACCCCACGGGGGGGGACCTATGGCTACACCTTC. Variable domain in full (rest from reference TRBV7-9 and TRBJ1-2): DTGVSQNPRHKITKRGQNVTFRCDPISEHNRLYWYRQTLGQGPEFLTYFQNEAQLEKSRLLSDRFSAERPKGSFSTLEIQRTEQGDSAMYLCASTPRGGTYGYTFGSGTRLTVV.

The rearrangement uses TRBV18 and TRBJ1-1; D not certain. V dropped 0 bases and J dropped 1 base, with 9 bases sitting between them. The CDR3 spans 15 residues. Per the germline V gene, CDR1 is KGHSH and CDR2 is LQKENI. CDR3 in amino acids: CASSPPGGWNTEAFF. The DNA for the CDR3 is TGTGCCAGCTCACCACCCGGCGGTTGGAACACTGAAGCTTTCTTT.

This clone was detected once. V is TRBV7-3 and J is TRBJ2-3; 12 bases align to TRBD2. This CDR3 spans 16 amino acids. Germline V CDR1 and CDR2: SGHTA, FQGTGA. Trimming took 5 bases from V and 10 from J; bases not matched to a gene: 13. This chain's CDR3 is CASSATSGGNPSAQYF. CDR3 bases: TGTGCCAGCAGCGCAACTAGCGGGGGGAACCCATCGGCGCAGTATTTT.

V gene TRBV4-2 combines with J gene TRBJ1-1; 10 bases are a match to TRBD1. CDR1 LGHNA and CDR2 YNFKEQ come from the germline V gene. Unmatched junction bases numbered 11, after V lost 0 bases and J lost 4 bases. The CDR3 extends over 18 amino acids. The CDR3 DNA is TGTGCCAGCAGCCAAGACCCCTTCGGACAGGGGGGGAGCACTGAAGCTTTCTTT. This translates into CASSQDPFGQGGSTEAFF.

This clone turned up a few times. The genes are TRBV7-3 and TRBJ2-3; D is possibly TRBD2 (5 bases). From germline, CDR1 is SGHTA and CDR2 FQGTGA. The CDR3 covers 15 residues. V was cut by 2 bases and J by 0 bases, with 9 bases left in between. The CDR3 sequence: CASSLRGSSTDTQYF. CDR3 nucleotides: TGTGCCAGCAGCTTACGCGGGTCTAGCACAGATACGCAGTATTTT. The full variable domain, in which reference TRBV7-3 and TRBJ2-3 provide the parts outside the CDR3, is GAGVSQTPSNKVTEKGKYVELRCDPISGHTALYWYRQSLGQGPEFLIYFQGTGAADDSGLPNDRFFAVRPEGSVSTLKIQRTERGDSAVYLCASSLRGSSTDTQYFGPGTRLTVL.

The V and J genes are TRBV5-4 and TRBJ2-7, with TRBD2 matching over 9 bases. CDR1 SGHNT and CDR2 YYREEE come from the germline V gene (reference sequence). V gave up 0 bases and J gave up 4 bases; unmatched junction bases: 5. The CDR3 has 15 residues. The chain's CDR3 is CASSLGPSGNYEQYF. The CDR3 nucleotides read TGTGCCAGCAGCTTGGGTCCTAGCGGGAATTACGAGCAGTACTTC.

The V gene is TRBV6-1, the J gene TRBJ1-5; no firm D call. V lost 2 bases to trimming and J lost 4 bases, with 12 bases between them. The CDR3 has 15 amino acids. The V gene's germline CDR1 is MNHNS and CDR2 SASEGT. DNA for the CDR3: TGTGCCAGCAGTGAAAGAGGGTATGGGAATCAGCCCCAGCATTTT. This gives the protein CASSERGYGNQPQHF.

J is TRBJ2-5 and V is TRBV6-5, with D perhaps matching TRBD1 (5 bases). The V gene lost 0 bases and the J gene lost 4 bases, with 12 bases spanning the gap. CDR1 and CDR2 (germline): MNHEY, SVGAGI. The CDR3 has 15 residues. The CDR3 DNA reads TGTGCCAGCAGTTACTCGTTCAGCACAGGAGAGACCCAGTACTTC. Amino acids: CASSYSFSTGETQYF.

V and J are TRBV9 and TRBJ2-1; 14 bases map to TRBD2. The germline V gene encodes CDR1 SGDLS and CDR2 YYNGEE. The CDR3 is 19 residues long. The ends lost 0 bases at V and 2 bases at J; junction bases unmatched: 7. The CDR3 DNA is TGTGCCAGCAGCGTAGGACTAGCGGGGGGGCTTACCCCCTACAATGAGCAGTTCTTC. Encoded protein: CASSVGLAGGLTPYNEQFF.